The 27 T cell receptor beta chains below come from one sample, sequenced in a study of T cell repertoires in cytomegalovirus infection. TCRdb reprocessed the reads with MiXCR, giving one entry per CDR3 protein. The sample lists over 300,000 distinct CDR3 sequences, 9% to 9.5% occurring once. Sequenced sample: PBMCs. These receptors all stem from a human donor in good health (CMV status not recorded). Some clones in this sample may be carry-over from other donors' samples.

This clonotype was observed many times. The chain links TRBV20-1 to TRBJ1-4, with a tentative D call TRBD1 (5 bases). V was trimmed by 0 bases and J by 8 bases, leaving 16 bases between them. CDR3 size: 15 residues. Germline V gene data show CDR1 as DFQATT and CDR2 as SNEGSKA (reference sequence). The CDR3 nucleotides are TGCAGTGCTAGAGATCTTCAGGGTTTAGGCGAAAAACTGTTTTTT. Its protein is CSARDLQGLGEKLFF.

This chain uses TRBV18 with TRBJ1-1, with 8 bases identical to TRBD1. The germline V gene has CDR1 KGHSH and CDR2 LQKENI. This CDR3 is built from 16 residues. The J segment lost 4 bases and the V segment lost 3 bases, leaving 10 bases of the junction unmatched. DNA of the CDR3: TGTGCCAGCTCACCCTTGGGACAGGCAACCGGCACTGAAGCTTTCTTT. This encodes CASSPLGQATGTEAFF.

This clonotype appeared a few times. The chain carries TRBV15 and TRBJ1-1; D gene ambiguous. Germline V gives CDR1 LNHNV, CDR2 YYDKDF (reference sequence). This CDR3 comprises 11 residues. V gave up 4 bases and J gave up 11 bases, with 11 bases separating them. DNA for the CDR3: TGTGCCACCAGCACAGATACGAGCGCTTTCTTT. This codes for CATSTDTSAFF.

The chain links TRBV12-5 to TRBJ1-2; no definite D call. CDR1 and CDR2 (germline): LGHNT, FRNRAP. V was pared by 4 bases and J by 14 bases, with 20 bases between. The CDR3 consists of 13 residues. CDR3 sequence reads: CASGSHGLTSWTF. CDR3 sequence (DNA): TGTGCTAGTGGTTCTCACGGGTTAACTTCTTGGACCTTC.

This clonotype showed up many times. The chain recombines TRBV7-2 with TRBJ2-7, with D perhaps matching TRBD1 or TRBD2 (5 bases each). The CDR3 runs to 14 residues. Germline loops: CDR1 SGHTA, CDR2 FQGNSA. Deletions cut 5 bases from V and 7 bases from J, with 18 bases between. CDR3 in DNA: TGTGCCAGCAGCATGGGGCCCGGGTGGGGGGAGCAGTACTTC. Its translation is CASSMGPGWGEQYF.

The chain is built from TRBV25-1 and TRBJ2-1, with TRBD2 matching over 14 bases. Germline CDR1 is MGHDK and CDR2 is SYGVNS. CDR3 length: 22 residues. Trimming removed 1 base from V and 1 base from J; junction bases left unmatched: 15. The chain's CDR3 is CASSECGTSGSLTELSYNEQFF. The CDR3 DNA is TGTGCCAGCAGTGAATGTGGGACTAGCGGGAGCCTAACGGAGTTGTCCTACAATGAGCAGTTCTTC.

The rearrangement uses TRBV20-1 and TRBJ2-5, with unresolved D. V lost 0 bases and J lost 5, with 10 bases in between. Germline V lookup: CDR1 DFQATT, CDR2 SNEGSKA (reference sequence). CDR3 length: 13 amino acids. This CDR3 is CSARDIWVETQYF. For the CDR3, the DNA is TGCAGTGCTAGAGATATCTGGGTGGAGACCCAGTACTTC.

This clonotype has more than one count but fewer than ten. This chain connects TRBV12-3 or TRBV12-4 to TRBJ2-7, with unresolved D. Trimming left V 6 bases short and J 5 bases short, with 14 bases between. The CDR3 contains 13 residues. This chain's CDR3 is CASRPTVVDEQYF. The DNA of the CDR3 is TGTGCCAGCAGGCCGACGGTTGTGGACGAGCAGTACTTC.

This clonotype was seen repeatedly, ten times or more. The rearrangement links TRBV7-3 to TRBJ1-2, with D hard to call. The V gene's germline CDR1 is SGHTA and CDR2 FQGTGA. This CDR3 region has 15 residues. Trimming took off 2 bases at V and 4 bases at J, with 14 bases between the two ends. The CDR3 DNA follows: TGTGCCAGCAGCTTAGACTCGTCTGGACTCTATGGCTACACCTTC. As protein: CASSLDSSGLYGYTF.

The sample holds a few counts of this clonotype. The chain employs TRBV6-2 or TRBV6-3 and TRBJ1-5; no firm D call. The V gene lost 4 bases and the J gene lost 6 bases, with 10 bases spanning the gap. Germline CDR1 reads MNHEY; CDR2 reads SVGEGT. The CDR3 has 13 amino acids. CDR3 region: CASSFTRIQPQHF. The CDR3 DNA sequence: TGTGCCAGCAGTTTTACAAGAATTCAGCCCCAGCATTTT.

This chain connects TRBV6-2 or TRBV6-3 to TRBJ2-3; no firm D call. This CDR3 region has 13 residues. Germline V gives CDR1 MNHEY, CDR2 SVGEGT. V was trimmed by 3 bases and J by 7 bases, leaving 11 bases between them. The CDR3 coding sequence is TGTGCCAGCAGTTATTCCGGTTCGAATACGCAGTATTTT. Translation: CASSYSGSNTQYF.

This clonotype was found many times. The rearrangement links TRBV12-3 or TRBV12-4 to TRBJ1-5; perhaps TRBD1 as D (5 bases). The ends were cut back, 6 bases at V and 2 bases at J, with 14 bases in the middle. The CDR3 covers 15 residues. This CDR3 is CASSFDRGGNQPQHF. The CDR3 nucleotides read TGTGCCAGCAGCTTCGACCGGGGGGGCAATCAGCCCCAGCATTTT.

This clonotype showed up many times. The rearrangement links TRBV12-3 or TRBV12-4 to TRBJ1-2, with unresolved D. Trimming stripped 1 base from V and 7 bases from J, with 16 bases between. CDR3 length: 15 residues. CDR3 sequence reads: CASSLGGSNGGGYTF. CDR3 sequence (DNA): TGTGCCAGCAGTTTAGGGGGATCGAACGGCGGTGGCTACACCTTC.

This clonotype appeared a few times. The chain combines TRBV7-9 with TRBJ2-2; D ambiguous. V was cut by 2 bases and J by 1 base, with 5 bases left in between. CDR1 and CDR2 from the germline V gene are SEHNR and FQNEAQ (reference sequence). CDR3 length: 14 residues. CDR3 amino acids: CASSLLENTGELFF. CDR3 coding DNA: TGTGCCAGCAGCTTACTCGAGAACACCGGGGAGCTGTTTTTT.

This clonotype was detected a few times. The rearrangement links TRBV7-9 to TRBJ2-1; D could derive from TRBD1 or TRBD2 (5 bases each). Germline values: CDR1 SEHNR, CDR2 FQNEAQ (reference sequence). V was pared by 3 bases and J by 6 bases, with 15 bases between. The CDR3 loop spans 15 amino acids. The CDR3 is CASSFPGPGINEQFF. The DNA for the CDR3 is TGTGCCAGCAGCTTCCCGGGACCAGGAATCAATGAGCAGTTCTTC.

This clonotype was detected many times. The chain couples TRBV15 to TRBJ1-5, with 7 bases fitting TRBD1. Germline values: CDR1 LNHNV, CDR2 YYDKDF (reference sequence). The V segment lost 3 bases and the J segment 6 bases; nucleotides outside the gene matches: 14. This CDR3 has 17 residues. CDR3 nucleotide sequence: TGTGCCACCAGCAGGCTTGCAGGACAGGTTTTGAGTCAGCCCCAGCATTTT. Translating gives CATSRLAGQVLSQPQHF.

At least ten counts were recorded for this clonotype. The J gene is TRBJ2-1, the V gene TRBV7-2; TRBD2 agrees at 9 bases. The CDR3 has 17 amino acids. J lost 0 bases, V lost 5 bases, and 8 bases had no gene match. Per the germline V gene, CDR1 is SGHTA and CDR2 is FQGNSA. CDR3 in DNA: TGTGCCAGCAGCGGCGGGGGGGCGTCGAGCTCCTACAATGAGCAGTTCTTC. This encodes CASSGGGASSSYNEQFF.

The sample holds a few counts of this clonotype. V is TRBV11-2 and J is TRBJ2-1, with TRBD2 matching over 8 bases. CDR1 and CDR2 (germline): SGHAT, FQNNGV. The CDR3 runs 15 residues. The J segment lost 5 bases and the V segment lost 5 bases, leaving 8 bases of the junction unmatched. The CDR3 spells CASSRLAGLNNEQFF. The CDR3 DNA follows: TGTGCCAGCAGCCGGCTAGCGGGCCTTAACAATGAGCAGTTCTTC.

This clonotype was detected many times. The J gene is TRBJ2-5, the V gene TRBV7-2; D is ambiguous. This CDR3 has 14 amino acids. Germline V gene sequence: CDR1 SGHTA, CDR2 FQGNSA. V was trimmed by 4 bases and J by 7 bases, leaving 16 bases between them. CDR3: CASSSGRLGWTQYF. The CDR3 coding sequence is TGTGCCAGCAGCTCCGGACGGTTGGGGTGGACCCAGTACTTC. Combining the CDR3 with reference TRBV7-2 and TRBJ2-5 gives the whole variable domain GAGVSQSPSNKVTEKGKDVELRCDPISGHTALYWYRQSLGQGLEFLIYFQGNSAPDKSGLPSDRFSAERTGGSVSTLTIQRTQQEDSAVYLCASSSGRLGWTQYFGPGTRLLVL.

In its sample, this clonotype was seen a few times. The chain has TRBV6-2 or TRBV6-3 and TRBJ2-1; TRBD2 might be the D (6 bases). The CDR3 contains 16 residues. The V end lost 7 bases, the J end lost 0 bases, and 16 bases lay between the germline ends. CDR1 is MNHEY and CDR2 is SVGEGT in the germline V gene. The CDR3 spells CASKEGLQSSYNEQFF. CDR3 DNA: TGTGCCAGCAAAGAGGGACTTCAGAGCTCCTACAATGAGCAGTTCTTC.

This clonotype was recorded many times. The rearrangement joins TRBV7-2 to TRBJ2-5; 10 bases fit TRBD1. The CDR3 spans 14 residues. CDR1 is SGHTA and CDR2 is FQGNSA in the germline V gene. V gave up 1 base and J gave up 7 bases; unmatched junction bases: 3. The CDR3 DNA follows: TGTGCCAGCAGCTTAGGGAGGACAGGGGGGACCCAGTACTTC. It codes for CASSLGRTGGTQYF.

This sequence joins TRBV12-3 or TRBV12-4 and TRBJ2-1, with TRBD1 matching over 8 bases. V shed 5 bases and J 3 bases; nucleotides not matched to a gene: 6. This CDR3 contains 15 residues. CDR3 DNA sequence: TGTGCCAGCAGTGACTCCGGGACAGGCTACAATGAGCAGTTCTTC. It yields the protein CASSDSGTGYNEQFF.

The table lists this clonotype with many counts. The chain employs TRBV7-2 and TRBJ2-5; D is unclear. Germline assignment: CDR1 SGHTA and CDR2 FQGNSA. The CDR3 sequence is 14 residues long. V was clipped by 1 base and J by 2 bases, with 8 bases between them. The DNA for the CDR3 is TGTGCCAGCAGCTTAGTTAGGTTACAAGAGACCCAGTACTTC. The encoded protein is CASSLVRLQETQYF. Drawing the rest from reference TRBV7-2 and TRBJ2-5, the complete variable domain is GAGVSQSPSNKVTEKGKDVELRCDPISGHTALYWYRQSLGQGLEFLIYFQGNSAPDKSGLPSDRFSAERTGGSVSTLTIQRTQQEDSAVYLCASSLVRLQETQYFGPGTRLLVL.

This clonotype was observed a few times. The V call is TRBV6-2 or TRBV6-3, the J call TRBJ2-1, with D tentatively TRBD1 or TRBD2 (6 bases each). In germline, CDR1 is MNHEY, CDR2 SVGEGT. The CDR3 covers 15 residues. Between the trimmed V and J ends, which lost 7 bases and 4 bases, there was a span of 17 bases. Written as DNA, the CDR3 is TGTGCCAGCACTCCTGCGGGACACCGGTACAATGAGCAGTTCTTC. Amino acid sequence: CASTPAGHRYNEQFF.

This clonotype was seen a few times. The J gene is TRBJ2-1, the V gene TRBV30; 10 bases are a match to TRBD2. The J segment lost 0 bases and the V segment lost 5 bases, leaving 1 base of the junction unmatched. The germline V gene encodes CDR1 GTSNPN and CDR2 SVGIG (reference sequence). The CDR3 covers 14 residues. The CDR3 nucleotides are TGTGCCTGGGCTAGCGGGAGCTCCTACAATGAGCAGTTCTTC. Its protein product is CAWASGSSYNEQFF.

This clonotype was picked up many times. The rearrangement uses TRBV7-2 and TRBJ2-3; weak D call: TRBD2 (5 bases). The V end was cut by 5 bases, the J end by 3 bases, with 12 bases between. CDR3 length: 14 residues. The germline V gene has CDR1 SGHTA and CDR2 FQGNSA. The CDR3 DNA sequence: TGTGCCAGCAGCCTGAGACTACGAACAGATACGCAGTATTTT. This codes for CASSLRLRTDTQYF.

This clonotype occurred many times. The V gene is TRBV7-2, the J gene TRBJ1-4; TRBD1 matches at 9 bases. The V gene's germline CDR1 is SGHTA and CDR2 FQGNSA. V lost 2 bases to trimming and J lost 8 bases; unmatched junction nucleotides: 9. The CDR3 has 16 residues. The chain's CDR3 is CASSLRKGQGTEKLFF. In DNA form, the CDR3 reads TGTGCCAGCAGCTTAAGAAAGGGACAGGGTACGGAAAAACTGTTTTTT.